One and the same sample provided the 5 T cell receptor beta chains below, sequenced in a study of blood T cells in healthy people across ages. With a J-beta primer mix and a sample-barcoded 5' primer, a second PCR ran about 7 to 12 cycles. TCRdb analysed the 5' RACE reads with MiXCR anew, one entry per CDR3 protein. The sample gives 1.5 million to 2 million distinct CDR3 sequences, 30% to 40% of which show up once; about 11% is in the top ten. Sequencing used blood. The receptors originated from a woman in her twenties or thirties in good health.

The J gene is TRBJ2-1, the V gene TRBV6-1; 12 nucleotides line up with TRBD2. The V gene's germline CDR1 is MNHNS and CDR2 SASEGT. This CDR3 region has 17 residues. The V gene end was trimmed by 7 bases and the J gene end by 7 bases; junction bases not matched to a gene: 14. CDR3 nucleotide sequence: TGTGCCAGCAAGGTTGTGGGTCTAGCGGGGGGGCCGAATGAGCAGTTCTTC. Translating gives CASKVVGLAGGPNEQFF.

V and J are TRBV5-8 and TRBJ2-5; 7 nucleotides agree with TRBD2. The J call may be in error: the DNA end matches TRBJ2-7 better. The germline CDR1 and CDR2 sequences are SGHTS and YDEGEE. The CDR3 covers 14 residues. CDR3 sequence: CASSVEAGWDEQYF. The CDR3 DNA reads as TGTGCCAGCAGCGTAGAAGCGGGGTGGGACGAGCAGTACTTC.

The rearrangement links TRBV5-6 to TRBJ2-5; D is perhaps TRBD1 (5 bases). The J call may be wrong; the DNA end is better matched by TRBJ2-7. Germline CDR1 and CDR2: SGHDT and YYEEEE. There are 14 residues in the CDR3. This chain's CDR3 is CASSLGSRAHEQYF. In DNA form, the CDR3 reads TGTGCCAGCAGCTTGGGTTCCAGGGCCCACGAGCAGTACTTC.

With respect to this clonotype: This may be a read error: a much more frequent sequence differs by one nucleotide. The chain employs TRBV25-1 and TRBJ2-7; D not resolved. CDR1 is MGHDK, CDR2 SYGVNS, per germline. Trimming removed 3 bases from V and 2 bases from J, with 11 bases in between. The CDR3 is 14 amino acids. The CDR3 DNA follows: TGTGCCAGCAGTGATAAGAGACGGACCTACGAGCAGTACTTC. This sequence encodes CASSDKRRTYEQYF.

The V gene is TRBV20-1, the J gene TRBJ2-7; TRBD2 matches at 12 bases. Germline assignment: CDR1 DFQATT and CDR2 SNEGSKA (reference sequence). Losses at the gene ends were 6 bases for V and 3 bases for J; bases not matched to a gene: 3. The CDR3 is 13 amino acids. CDR3 in amino acids: CSAWTSGNYEQYF. The CDR3 nucleotides read TGCAGTGCCTGGACTAGCGGGAACTACGAGCAGTACTTC.